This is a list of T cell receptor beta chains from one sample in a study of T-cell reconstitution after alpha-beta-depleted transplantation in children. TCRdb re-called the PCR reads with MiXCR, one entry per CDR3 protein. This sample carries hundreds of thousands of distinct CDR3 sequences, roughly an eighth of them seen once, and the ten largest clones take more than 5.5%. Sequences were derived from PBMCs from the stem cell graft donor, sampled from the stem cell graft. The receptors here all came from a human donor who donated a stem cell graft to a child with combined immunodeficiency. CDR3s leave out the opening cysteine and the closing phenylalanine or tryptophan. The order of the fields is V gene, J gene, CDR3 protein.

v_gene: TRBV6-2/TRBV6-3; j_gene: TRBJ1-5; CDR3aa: ATRDTVNQPQH
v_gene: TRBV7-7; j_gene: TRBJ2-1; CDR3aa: ASSSYSFTSGRRDEQF
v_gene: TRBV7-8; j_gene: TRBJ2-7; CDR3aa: ASSLKGIWADYEQY
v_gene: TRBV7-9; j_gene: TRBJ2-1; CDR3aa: ASSLAGLAGFDEQF
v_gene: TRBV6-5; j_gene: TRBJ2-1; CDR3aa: ASSYSPGSGTNEQF
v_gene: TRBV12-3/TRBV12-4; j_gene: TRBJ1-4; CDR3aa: ASNYRGRLF
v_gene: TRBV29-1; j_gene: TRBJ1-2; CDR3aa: SVGSPTLNYGYT
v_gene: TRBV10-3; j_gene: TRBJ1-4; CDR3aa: AISDQESNEKLF
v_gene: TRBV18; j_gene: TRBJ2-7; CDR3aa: ASSPWGQGNGEQY
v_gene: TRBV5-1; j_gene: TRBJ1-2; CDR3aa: ASSLVAGGDGYT
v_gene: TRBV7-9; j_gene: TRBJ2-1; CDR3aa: ASSSPRAQSSYNEQF
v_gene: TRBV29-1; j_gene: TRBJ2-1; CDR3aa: SVVGDTYNEQF